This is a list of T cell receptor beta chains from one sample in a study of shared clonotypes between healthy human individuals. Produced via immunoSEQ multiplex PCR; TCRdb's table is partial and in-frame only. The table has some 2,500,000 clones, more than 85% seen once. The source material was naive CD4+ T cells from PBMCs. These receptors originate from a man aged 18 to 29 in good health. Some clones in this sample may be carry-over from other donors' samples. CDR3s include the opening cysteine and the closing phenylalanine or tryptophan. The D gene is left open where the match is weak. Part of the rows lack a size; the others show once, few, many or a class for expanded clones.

DNA: TGTGCCAGCAGCCGGCAGGGAGTACGCAATCAGCCCCAGCATTTT
CDR3: CASSRQGVRNQPQHF
J: TRBJ1-5
size: NA
V: TRBV27
D: NA

DNA: TGTGCCAGCAGCCGACGCTCAGGGATCTACGAGCAGTACTTC
CDR3: CASSRRSGIYEQYF
J: TRBJ2-7
size: NA
V: TRBV28
D: NA

DNA: TGTGCCAGTAGTACCGGCAGGGGGACTGAAAAACTGTTTTTT
CDR3: CASSTGRGTEKLFF
J: TRBJ1-4
size: NA
V: TRBV19
D: TRBD1

DNA: TGCGCCAGCAGCTTTCTAGCGGGAGGTAACAATGAGCAGTTCTTC
CDR3: CASSFLAGGNNEQFF
J: TRBJ2-1
size: once
V: TRBV5-1
D: TRBD2

DNA: TGTGCCAGCTCACCGGGGACTAGCGGGGCCTACTACGAGCAGTACTTC
CDR3: CASSPGTSGAYYEQYF
J: TRBJ2-7
size: NA
V: TRBV18
D: TRBD2

DNA: TGTGCCAGCAGTTTACTAGCGGGGCCAAACATTCAGTACTTC
CDR3: CASSLLAGPNIQYF
J: TRBJ2-4
size: NA
V: TRBV27
D: TRBD2

DNA: TGCGCCAGCAGCTTGACTAGCGACCCCTACGAGCAGTACTTC
CDR3: CASSLTSDPYEQYF
J: TRBJ2-7
size: NA
V: TRBV5-1
D: TRBD2

DNA: TGTGCCAGCAGCCTGGGACAGGGTTGGGACACTGAAGCTTTCTTT
CDR3: CASSLGQGWDTEAFF
J: TRBJ1-1
size: NA
V: TRBV7-2
D: TRBD1

DNA: TGTGCCAGTAGCGTGGGCGGAAGCTCCTACAATGAGCAGTTCTTC
CDR3: CASSVGGSSYNEQFF
J: TRBJ2-1
size: NA
V: TRBV19
D: NA

DNA: TGTGCCTGGAGTGGGACGGTGCGTTCACCCCTCCACTTT
CDR3: CAWSGTVRSPLHF
J: TRBJ1-6
size: NA
V: TRBV30
D: NA

DNA: TGCGCCAGCAGCTTGGAGGGAGGTAGCTATGGCTACACCTTC
CDR3: CASSLEGGSYGYTF
J: TRBJ1-2
size: NA
V: TRBV5-1
D: NA

DNA: TGTGCCAGCAGCGACCCGGATAGGGACGAGCAGTACTTC
CDR3: CASSDPDRDEQYF
J: TRBJ2-7
size: NA
V: TRBV9
D: NA

DNA: TGTGCCAGCAGCGCCACCACCAGGCAAGGCCAAGAGACCCAGTACTTC
CDR3: CASSATTRQGQETQYF
J: TRBJ2-5
size: NA
V: TRBV9
D: NA

DNA: TGCGCCAGCAGCCAAGACCGGGCCCCTCGGGAAAAACTGTTTTTT
CDR3: CASSQDRAPREKLFF
J: TRBJ1-4
size: NA
V: TRBV4-1
D: NA

DNA: TGTGCCAGCAGCCCAAGCCGGGGACAGGGCTACAATGAGCAGTTCTTC
CDR3: CASSPSRGQGYNEQFF
J: TRBJ2-1
size: NA
V: TRBV7-2
D: TRBD1

DNA: TGTGCCAGCTCACCAGGACCTCTTAGCACAGATACGCAGTATTTT
CDR3: CASSPGPLSTDTQYF
J: TRBJ2-3
size: NA
V: TRBV18
D: NA

DNA: TGTGCCAGCAGTTACCGGGACAGGGGCACCTACGAGCAGTACTTC
CDR3: CASSYRDRGTYEQYF
J: TRBJ2-7
size: NA
V: TRBV6-6
D: TRBD1

DNA: TGTGCCAGCAGCTCCCTCGGACTAGCGGGAGCTTATACGCAGTATTTT
CDR3: CASSSLGLAGAYTQYF
J: TRBJ2-3
size: NA
V: TRBV7-3
D: TRBD2

DNA: TGCGCCAGCAGCTTACCGGGACAGGGGATTCCCCACTCCTACGAGCAGTACTTC
CDR3: CASSLPGQGIPHSYEQYF
J: TRBJ2-7
size: NA
V: TRBV5-1
D: TRBD1

DNA: TGTGCCAGCTCGACCCCGACTAGCGGGACGGGGGAGCAGTACTTC
CDR3: CASSTPTSGTGEQYF
J: TRBJ2-7
size: NA
V: TRBV27
D: TRBD2

DNA: TGTGCCAGCAGTTCGGGACGGGGGGGGAATGAGCAGTTCTTC
CDR3: CASSSGRGGNEQFF
J: TRBJ2-1
size: NA
V: TRBV27
D: TRBD2

DNA: TGTGCCAGCAGCCGCCGCGGGAGGGAGGATACGCAGTATTTT
CDR3: CASSRRGREDTQYF
J: TRBJ2-3
size: once
V: TRBV7-8
D: TRBD2

DNA: TGTGCCAGCAGCTTGGAGGACCGGGACAGAGCTAACTATGGCTACACCTTC
CDR3: CASSLEDRDRANYGYTF
J: TRBJ1-2
size: NA
V: TRBV5-6
D: TRBD1

DNA: TGCGCCAGCAGTGAGTCTAGAGGACGGGGATCTAATCGGGGCCAGCATTTT
CDR3: CASSESRGRGSNRGQHF
J: TRBJ1-5
size: NA
V: TRBV10-2
D: NA

DNA: TGTGCCAGCAGACGCCCCGGCAGGACCTACGAGCAGTACTTC
CDR3: CASRRPGRTYEQYF
J: TRBJ2-7
size: NA
V: TRBV6-5
D: NA

DNA: TGTGCCAGCAGCTTAGTACAGCACTATGGCTACACCTTC
CDR3: CASSLVQHYGYTF
J: TRBJ1-2
size: NA
V: TRBV11-2
D: NA